One sample yielded the 10 T cell receptor beta chains listed below, sequenced in a study of post-analysis software for immune sequencing data. Unique molecular identifiers featured in each of the TCR beta cDNA libraries. One entry per CDR3 protein, called by TCRdb with MiXCR from the PCR reads. The repertoire holds 600,000 to 750,000 distinct CDR3 sequences, over 45% seen once, with 11% in the top ten. Antigen specificity for these receptors is unknown. General study results and limits: TRBV segments more frequent in patients than in controls numbered roughly 5 and included TRBV5-6, TRBV5-1 and TRBV20-1.

What was sequenced was blood. The origin of the receptors is a girl aged 2-9 years with multiple sclerosis.

V is TRBV4-1 and J is TRBJ2-6; D perhaps matches TRBD1 (5 bases). V lost 1 base to trimming and J lost 0 bases, with 10 bases between them. Germline assignment: CDR1 MGHRA and CDR2 YSYEKL. The CDR3 extends over 17 amino acids. Here the CDR3 reads CASSQGQGISGANVLTF. As DNA, the CDR3 is TGCGCCAGCAGCCAAGGGCAGGGTATCTCTGGGGCCAACGTCCTGACTTTC.

The rearrangement links TRBV12-3 or TRBV12-4 to TRBJ2-7; tentative D call: TRBD1 (5 bases). V gave up 5 bases and J gave up 3 bases, with 14 bases separating them. There are 14 residues in the CDR3. The CDR3 DNA sequence: TGTGCCAGCAGTCCCCGGACAAGGGGCTACGAGCAGTACTTC. This gives the protein CASSPRTRGYEQYF.

This clonotype was found a few times. V usage is TRBV5-1 and J usage is TRBJ2-7; 8 bases are a match to TRBD2. The V gene's germline CDR1 is SGHRS and CDR2 YFSETQ. This CDR3 comprises 16 residues. The trim removed 2 bases at V and 5 bases at J, leaving 12 bases unmatched. The CDR3 sequence: CASSLWAGVGLDEQYF. In DNA form, the CDR3 reads TGCGCCAGCAGCTTATGGGCGGGAGTGGGACTAGACGAGCAGTACTTC.

The genes are TRBV29-1 and TRBJ2-1, with D hard to call. The ends were cut back, 3 bases at V and 0 bases at J, with 15 bases in the middle. This CDR3 contains 16 residues. Germline CDR1 is SQVTM and CDR2 is ANQGSEA. The DNA for the CDR3 is TGCAGCGTTGAGGGATTAGAAAACAGCTCCTACAATGAGCAGTTCTTC. Translation: CSVEGLENSSYNEQFF.

The J gene is TRBJ1-2, the V gene TRBV29-1; D unresolved. V shed 4 bases and J shed 4 bases, with 13 bases lying between them. This CDR3 has 13 amino acids. Germline loops: CDR1 SQVTM, CDR2 ANQGSEA. In nucleotides, the CDR3 is TGCAGCGTTGGGGAGGCAGAGGGCTATGGCTACACCTTC. Amino acids: CSVGEAEGYGYTF.

The chain employs TRBV7-2 and TRBJ1-4, with a possible D match to TRBD1 (5 bases). The CDR3 contains 14 residues. CDR1 and CDR2 from the germline V gene are SGHTA and FQGNSA. V was trimmed by 4 bases and J by 4 bases, leaving 10 bases between them. The CDR3 DNA sequence: TGTGCCAGCAGCTCCGGTGGGGGTAATGAAAAACTGTTTTTT. It encodes CASSSGGGNEKLFF.

The gene calls are TRBV29-1 and TRBJ1-1; TRBD1 is a possible D gene (5 bases). Trimming pared 4 bases from V and 7 bases from J, leaving 13 bases between. Looked up from germline, CDR1 is SQVTM and CDR2 is ANQGSEA. The CDR3 sequence is 12 residues long. For the CDR3, the DNA is TGCAGCGTTGTTCGGGGGAATGGTGAAGCTTTCTTT. Its translation is CSVVRGNGEAFF.

The rearrangement links TRBV25-1 to TRBJ2-3; 7 bases are a match to TRBD1. CDR1 is MGHDK and CDR2 is SYGVNS in the germline V gene. The CDR3 spans 15 residues. V was clipped by 5 bases and J by 2 bases; unmatched bases: 7. DNA for the CDR3: TGTGCCAGCAGTAAACGACAGGGCATCACAGATACGCAGTATTTT. The encoded protein is CASSKRQGITDTQYF. Looking up the rest from reference TRBV25-1 and TRBJ2-3 gives the full variable domain: EADIYQTPRYLVIGTGKKITLECSQTMGHDKMYWYQQDPGMELHLIHYSYGVNSTEKGDLSSESTVSRIRTEHFPLTLESARPSHTSQYLCASSKRQGITDTQYFGPGTRLTVL.

This clonotype was observed a handful of times. The rearrangement joins TRBV12-3 or TRBV12-4 to TRBJ1-2, with TRBD1 matching 9 bases. J gave up 2 bases and V 4 bases, and 2 bases lay outside the gene matches. The CDR3 runs 14 residues. The CDR3 DNA reads as TGTGCCAGCAGTTGGACAGGGGCGAACTATGGCTACACCTTC. This sequence encodes CASSWTGANYGYTF.

There are a few counts of this clonotype. The chain uses TRBV11-1 and TRBJ2-1, with 9 bases fitting TRBD1. CDR1 and CDR2 (germline): SGHAT, FQDESV (reference sequence). The J segment lost 9 bases and the V segment lost 5 bases, leaving 11 bases of the junction unmatched. The CDR3 has 15 amino acids. This chain's CDR3 is CASSTGDRAMGEQFF. DNA for the CDR3: TGTGCCAGCAGCACTGGGGACAGGGCGATGGGTGAGCAGTTCTTC.